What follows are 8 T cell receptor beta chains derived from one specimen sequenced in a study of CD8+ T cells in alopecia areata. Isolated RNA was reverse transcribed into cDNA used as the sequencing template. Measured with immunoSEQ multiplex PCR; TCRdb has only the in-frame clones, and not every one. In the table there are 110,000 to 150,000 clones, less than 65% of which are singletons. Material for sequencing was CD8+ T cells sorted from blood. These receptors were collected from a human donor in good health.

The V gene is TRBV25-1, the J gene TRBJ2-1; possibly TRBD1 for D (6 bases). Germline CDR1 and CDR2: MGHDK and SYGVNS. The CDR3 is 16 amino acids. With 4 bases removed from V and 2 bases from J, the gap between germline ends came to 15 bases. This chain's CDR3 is CASSVPGTSTYNEQFF. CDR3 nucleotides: TGTGCCAGCAGTGTGCCCGGGACAAGTACCTACAATGAGCAGTTCTTC.

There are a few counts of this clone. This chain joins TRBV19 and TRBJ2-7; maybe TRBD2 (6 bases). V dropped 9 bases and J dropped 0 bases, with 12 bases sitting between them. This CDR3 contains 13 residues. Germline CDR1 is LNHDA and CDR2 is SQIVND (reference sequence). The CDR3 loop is CASASDLSYEQYF. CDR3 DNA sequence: TGTGCCAGCGCTAGCGACCTCTCCTACGAGCAGTACTTC.

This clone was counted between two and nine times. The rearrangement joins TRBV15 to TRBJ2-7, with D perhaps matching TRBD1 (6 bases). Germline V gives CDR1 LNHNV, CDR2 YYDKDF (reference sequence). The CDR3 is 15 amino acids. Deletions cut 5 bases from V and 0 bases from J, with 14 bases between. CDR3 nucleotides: TGTGCCACCAGCGCCATCAGGGGTAACTCCTACGAGCAGTACTTC. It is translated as CATSAIRGNSYEQYF.

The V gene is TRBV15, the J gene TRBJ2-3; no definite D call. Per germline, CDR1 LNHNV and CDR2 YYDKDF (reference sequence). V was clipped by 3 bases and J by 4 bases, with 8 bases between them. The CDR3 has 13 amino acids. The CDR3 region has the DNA TGTGCCACCAGCAGCCTAGGCCCAGATACGCAGTATTTT. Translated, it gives CATSSLGPDTQYF.

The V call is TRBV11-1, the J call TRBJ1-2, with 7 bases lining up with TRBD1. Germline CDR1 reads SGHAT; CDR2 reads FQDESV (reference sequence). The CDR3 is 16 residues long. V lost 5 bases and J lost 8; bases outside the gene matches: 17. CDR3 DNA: TGTGCCAGCAGCCCTTTGGCTGCGGGACAGCTGGACGGCTACACCTTC. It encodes CASSPLAAGQLDGYTF.

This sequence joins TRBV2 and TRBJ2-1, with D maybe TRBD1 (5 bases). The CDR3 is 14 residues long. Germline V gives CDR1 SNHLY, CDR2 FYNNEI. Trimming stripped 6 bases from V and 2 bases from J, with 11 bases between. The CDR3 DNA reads TGTGCCAGCAGGGATCTGACAGCCTACAATGAGCAGTTCTTC. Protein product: CASRDLTAYNEQFF.

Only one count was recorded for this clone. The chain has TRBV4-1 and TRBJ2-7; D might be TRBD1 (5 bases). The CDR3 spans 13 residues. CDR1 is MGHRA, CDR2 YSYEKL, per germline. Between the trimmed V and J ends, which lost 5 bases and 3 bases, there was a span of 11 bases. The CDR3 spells CASSVDRNYEQYF. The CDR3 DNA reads TGCGCCAGCAGCGTAGACAGAAACTACGAGCAGTACTTC.

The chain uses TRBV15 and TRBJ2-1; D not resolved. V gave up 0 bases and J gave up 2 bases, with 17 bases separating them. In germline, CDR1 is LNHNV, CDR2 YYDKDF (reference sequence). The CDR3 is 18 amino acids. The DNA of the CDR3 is TGTGCCACCAGCAGAGATCGGGTCGGAGAGCCCACCTACAATGAGCAGTTCTTC. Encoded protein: CATSRDRVGEPTYNEQFF.